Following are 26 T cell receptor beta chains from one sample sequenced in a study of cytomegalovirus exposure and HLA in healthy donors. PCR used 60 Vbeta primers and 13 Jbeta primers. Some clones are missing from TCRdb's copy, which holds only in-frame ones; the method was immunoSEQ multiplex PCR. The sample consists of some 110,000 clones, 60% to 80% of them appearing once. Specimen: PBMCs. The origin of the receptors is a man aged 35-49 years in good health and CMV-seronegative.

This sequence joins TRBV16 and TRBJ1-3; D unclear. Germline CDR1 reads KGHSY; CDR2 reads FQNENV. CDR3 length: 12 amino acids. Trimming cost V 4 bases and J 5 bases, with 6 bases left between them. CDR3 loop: CASSLRRNTIYF. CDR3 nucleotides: TGTGCCAGCAGCCTCAGGAGAAACACCATATATTTT.

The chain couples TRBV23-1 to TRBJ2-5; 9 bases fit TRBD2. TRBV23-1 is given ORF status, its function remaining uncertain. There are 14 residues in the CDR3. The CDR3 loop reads CESKGGGAWETQYF. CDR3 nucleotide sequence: TGCGAGTCAAAGGGCGGGGGGGCCTGGGAGACCCAGTACTTC.

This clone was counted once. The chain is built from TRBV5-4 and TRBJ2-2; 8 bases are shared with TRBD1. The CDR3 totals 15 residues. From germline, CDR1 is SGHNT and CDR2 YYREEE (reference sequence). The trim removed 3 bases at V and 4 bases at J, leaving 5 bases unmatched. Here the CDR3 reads CASSSGTGLTGELFF. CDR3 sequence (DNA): TGTGCCAGCAGCTCCGGGACAGGACTCACCGGGGAGCTGTTTTTT.

CDR3: CASSLAGGGRIYEQYF. As DNA, the CDR3 is TGTGCCAGCAGCTTAGCTGGGGGGGGCCGGATCTACGAGCAGTACTTC. The V gene is TRBV7-6, the J gene TRBJ2-7; D possibly corresponds to TRBD2 (7 bases). Germline lookup yields CDR1 SGHVS and CDR2 FNYEAQ. The V end lost 0 bases, the J end lost 3 bases, and 15 bases lay between the germline ends. This CDR3 has 16 residues.

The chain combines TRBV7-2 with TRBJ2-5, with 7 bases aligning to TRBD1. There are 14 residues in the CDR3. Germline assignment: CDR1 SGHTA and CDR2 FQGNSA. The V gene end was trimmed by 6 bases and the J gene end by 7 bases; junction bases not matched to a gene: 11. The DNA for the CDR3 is TGTGCCAGCAGGGCCAACAGGGGAACAGGGACCCAGTACTTC. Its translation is CASRANRGTGTQYF. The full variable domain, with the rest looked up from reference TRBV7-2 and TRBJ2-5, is GAGVSQSPSNKVTEKGKDVELRCDPISGHTALYWYRQSLGQGLEFLIYFQGNSAPDKSGLPSDRFSAERTGGSVSTLTIQRTQQEDSAVYLCASRANRGTGTQYFGPGTRLLVL.

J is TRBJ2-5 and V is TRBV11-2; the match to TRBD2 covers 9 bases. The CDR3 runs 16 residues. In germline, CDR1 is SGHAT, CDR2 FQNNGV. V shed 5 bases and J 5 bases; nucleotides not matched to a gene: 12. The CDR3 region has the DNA TGTGCCAGCAGCAACATGGGCGGGGGGGCCGATGAGACCCAGTACTTC. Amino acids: CASSNMGGGADETQYF. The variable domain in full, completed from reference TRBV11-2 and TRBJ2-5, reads EAGVAQSPRYKIIEKRQSVAFWCNPISGHATLYWYQQILGQGPKLLIQFQNNGVVDDSQLPKDRFSAERLKGVDSTLKIQPAKLEDSAVYLCASSNMGGGADETQYFGPGTRLLVL.

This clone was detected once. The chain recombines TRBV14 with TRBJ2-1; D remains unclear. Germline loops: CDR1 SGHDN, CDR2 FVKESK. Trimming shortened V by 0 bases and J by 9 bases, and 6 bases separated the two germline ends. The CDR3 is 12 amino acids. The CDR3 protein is CASSQDLREQFF. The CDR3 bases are TGTGCCAGCAGCCAAGATCTGCGTGAGCAGTTCTTC.

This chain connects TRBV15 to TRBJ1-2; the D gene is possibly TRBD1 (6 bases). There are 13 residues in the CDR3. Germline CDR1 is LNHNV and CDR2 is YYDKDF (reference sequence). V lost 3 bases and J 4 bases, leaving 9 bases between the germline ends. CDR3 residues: CATSSSRGYGYTF. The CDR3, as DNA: TGTGCCACCAGCAGTTCCAGGGGCTATGGCTACACCTTC.

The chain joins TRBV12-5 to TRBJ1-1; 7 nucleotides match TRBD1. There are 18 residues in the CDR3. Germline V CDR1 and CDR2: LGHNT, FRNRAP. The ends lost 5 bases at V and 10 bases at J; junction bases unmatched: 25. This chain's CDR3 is CASGPPPVRGGLAVPAFF. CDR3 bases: TGTGCTAGTGGTCCCCCCCCGGTACGAGGGGGCTTAGCTGTCCCAGCTTTCTTT.

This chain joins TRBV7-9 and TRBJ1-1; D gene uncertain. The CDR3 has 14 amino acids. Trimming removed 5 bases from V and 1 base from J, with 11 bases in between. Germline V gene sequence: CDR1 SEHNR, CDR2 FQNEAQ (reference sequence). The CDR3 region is CASSQSGQNTEAFF. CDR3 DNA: TGTGCCAGCAGCCAAAGCGGTCAGAACACTGAAGCTTTCTTT.

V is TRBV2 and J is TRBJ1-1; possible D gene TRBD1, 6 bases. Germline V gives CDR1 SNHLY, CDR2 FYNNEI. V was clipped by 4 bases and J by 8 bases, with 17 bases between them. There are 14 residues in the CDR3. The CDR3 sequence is CASSGTGRAGEAFF. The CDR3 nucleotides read TGTGCCAGCAGTGGTACAGGGAGGGCTGGGGAAGCTTTCTTT.

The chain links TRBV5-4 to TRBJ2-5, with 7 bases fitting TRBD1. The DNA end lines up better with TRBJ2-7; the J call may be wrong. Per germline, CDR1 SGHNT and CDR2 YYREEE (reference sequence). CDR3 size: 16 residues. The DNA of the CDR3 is TGTGCCAGCAGCTGGGATACAGGGGTGGGATCCTACGAGCAGTACTTC. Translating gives CASSWDTGVGSYEQYF.

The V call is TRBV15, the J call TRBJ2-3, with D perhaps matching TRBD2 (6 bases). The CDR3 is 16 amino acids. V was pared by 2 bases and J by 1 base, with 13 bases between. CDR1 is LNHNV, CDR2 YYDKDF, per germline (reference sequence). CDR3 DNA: TGTGCCACCAGCAGACTGGAGGGTCGGGGCACAGATACGCAGTATTTT. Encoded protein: CATSRLEGRGTDTQYF.

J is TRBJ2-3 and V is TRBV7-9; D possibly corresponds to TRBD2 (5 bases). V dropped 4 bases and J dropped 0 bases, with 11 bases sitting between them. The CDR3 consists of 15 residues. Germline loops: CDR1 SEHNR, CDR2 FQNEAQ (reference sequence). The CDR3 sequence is CASSSGLESTDTQYF. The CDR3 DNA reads TGTGCCAGCAGCTCCGGACTGGAGAGCACAGATACGCAGTATTTT.

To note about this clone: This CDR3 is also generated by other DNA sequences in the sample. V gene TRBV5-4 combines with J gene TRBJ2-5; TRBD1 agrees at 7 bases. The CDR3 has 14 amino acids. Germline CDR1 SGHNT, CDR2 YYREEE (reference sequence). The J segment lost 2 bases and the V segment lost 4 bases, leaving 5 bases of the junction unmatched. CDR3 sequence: CASSRDRSQETQYF. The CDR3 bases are TGTGCCAGCAGCCGGGACAGATCTCAAGAGACCCAGTACTTC.

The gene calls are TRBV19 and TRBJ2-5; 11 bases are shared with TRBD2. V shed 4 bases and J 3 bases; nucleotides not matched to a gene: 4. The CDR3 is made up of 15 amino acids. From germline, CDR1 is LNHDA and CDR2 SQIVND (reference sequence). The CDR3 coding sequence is TGTGCCAGTAGTAATAGCGGGGGGGGGAAAGAGACCCAGTACTTC. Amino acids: CASSNSGGGKETQYF. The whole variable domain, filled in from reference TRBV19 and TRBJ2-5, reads DGGITQSPKYLFRKEGQNVTLSCEQNLNHDAMYWYRQDPGQGLRLIYYSQIVNDFQKGDIAEGYSVSREKKESFPLTVTSAQKNPTAFYLCASSNSGGGKETQYFGPGTRLLVL.

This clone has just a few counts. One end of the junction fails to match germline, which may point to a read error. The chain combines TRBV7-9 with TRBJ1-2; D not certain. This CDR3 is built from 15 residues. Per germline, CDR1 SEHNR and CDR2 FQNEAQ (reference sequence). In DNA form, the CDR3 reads TGTTCCAGCAGCTTAGCGGCGGGTACAGTAGTTGGCTACACCTTC. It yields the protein CSSSLAAGTVVGYTF.

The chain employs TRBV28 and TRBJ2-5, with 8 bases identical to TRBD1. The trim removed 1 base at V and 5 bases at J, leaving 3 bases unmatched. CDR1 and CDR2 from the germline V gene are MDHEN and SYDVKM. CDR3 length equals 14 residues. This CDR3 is CASSLSGGAETQYF. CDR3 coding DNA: TGTGCCAGCAGTTTATCAGGGGGCGCGGAGACCCAGTACTTC.

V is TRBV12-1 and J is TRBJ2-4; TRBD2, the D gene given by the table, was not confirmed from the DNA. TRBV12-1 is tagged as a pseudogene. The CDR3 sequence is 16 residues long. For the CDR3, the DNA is TGTGCCAGCAGCTTTTATCAGGGACTAGCCAAAAACATTCAGTACTTC. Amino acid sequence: CASSFYQGLAKNIQYF.

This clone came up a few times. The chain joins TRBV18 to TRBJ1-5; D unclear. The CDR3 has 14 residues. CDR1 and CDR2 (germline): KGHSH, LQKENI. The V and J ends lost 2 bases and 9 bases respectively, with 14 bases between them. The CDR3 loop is CASSPGPVFGPQHF. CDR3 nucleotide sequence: TGTGCCAGCTCACCAGGTCCGGTTTTTGGGCCCCAGCATTTT.

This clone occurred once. CDR3 coding DNA: TGTGCCACCAGCAGACAGGGGGCGCGGACAGATACGCAGTATTTT. Amino acids: CATSRQGARTDTQYF. This sequence joins TRBV15 and TRBJ2-3; 8 bases fit TRBD1. V shed 2 bases and J 3 bases; nucleotides not matched to a gene: 4. Germline V lookup: CDR1 LNHNV, CDR2 YYDKDF (reference sequence). CDR3 length: 15 amino acids.

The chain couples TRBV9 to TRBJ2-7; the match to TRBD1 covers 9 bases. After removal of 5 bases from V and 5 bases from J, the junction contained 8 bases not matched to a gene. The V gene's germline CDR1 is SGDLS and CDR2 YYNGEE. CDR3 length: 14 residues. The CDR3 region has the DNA TGTGCCAGCAGTATTGGACAGGGGCCGAACGAGCAGTACTTC. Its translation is CASSIGQGPNEQYF.

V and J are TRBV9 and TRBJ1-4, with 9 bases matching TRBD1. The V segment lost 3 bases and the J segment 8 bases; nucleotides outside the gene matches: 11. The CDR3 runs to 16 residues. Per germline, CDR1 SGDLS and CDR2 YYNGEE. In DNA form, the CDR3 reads TGTGCCAGCAGCGGATTCGCCGGGACAGGGACCGAAAAACTGTTTTTT. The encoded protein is CASSGFAGTGTEKLFF.

CDR3 nucleotide sequence: TGTGCCAGCAGCTACCGGGACAGTGGGGGGTATGGCTACACCTTC. Translation gives CASSYRDSGGYGYTF. This sequence joins TRBV11-2 and TRBJ1-2, with 7 nucleotides matching TRBD1. The CDR3 is 15 amino acids. The germline gives CDR1 SGHAT, CDR2 FQNNGV. J lost 5 bases, V lost 4 bases, and 10 bases had no gene match.

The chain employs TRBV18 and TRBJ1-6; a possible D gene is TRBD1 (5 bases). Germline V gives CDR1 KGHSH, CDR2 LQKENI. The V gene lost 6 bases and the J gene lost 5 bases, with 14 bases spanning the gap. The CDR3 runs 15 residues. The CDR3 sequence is CASSERGPDNSPLHF. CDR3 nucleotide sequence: TGTGCCAGCTCTGAAAGGGGTCCGGATAATTCACCCCTCCACTTT.

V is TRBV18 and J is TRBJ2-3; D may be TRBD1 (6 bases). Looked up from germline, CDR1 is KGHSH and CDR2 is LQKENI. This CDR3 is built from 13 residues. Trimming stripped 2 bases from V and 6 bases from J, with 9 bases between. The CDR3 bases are TGTGCCAGCTCACCAATGGGGGCGGATACGCAGTATTTT. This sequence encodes CASSPMGADTQYF.